This entry lists 24 T cell receptor beta chains sequenced from one sample in a study of tissue T cells after allogeneic stem cell transplantation (dated by TCRdb to between 2021 and 2024). Libraries were made using the immunoSEQ multiplex PCR assay. TCRdb carries this immuneACCESS record with in-frame sequences only. Its versions omit some clonotypes, under half of them owing to an unresolved V gene in the studies checked, with the rest unexplained. The sample table contains roughly 4,700 clones; only one count was recorded for approximately 50% of them. About a fifth of the sample comes from the top ten. The sample's time point label, in plain terms: mouse harvest day 14 after allogeneic transplant. Each mouse graft consisted of 10^7 T-cell-depleted bone marrow cells plus 10^6 splenic CD5+ T cells and was given by tail vein injection. Sequencing was performed on gut tissue. Receptor source: a female BALB/c mouse given C57BL/6 T cells with graft-versus-host disease after an allogeneic hematopoietic cell transplant.

With respect to this clone: Genes and germline come from the mouse. The read stops 1 residue short of the end of the CDR3; the missing end is completed from the germline J gene. The chain recombines TRBV3 with TRBJ2-4; D is possibly TRBD1 (6 bases). Trimming took off 6 bases at V and 3 bases at J, with 7 bases between the two ends. Germline loops: CDR1 SNHLY, CDR2 FYNGKV (reference sequence). The CDR3 covers 12 residues. The CDR3 reads CASRGQQNTLYF. The sequenced CDR3 bases are TGTGCCAGCAGGGGACAACAAAACACCTTGTAC.

Worth noting for this clone: Genes and germline come from the mouse. The read gets to within 1 residue of the CDR3 end, and the germline J gene fills in the rest. The V gene is TRBV5, the J gene TRBJ2-5; the match to TRBD2 covers 10 bases. The CDR3 consists of 15 residues. The V and J ends lost 4 bases and 3 bases, in that order; junction bases with no gene match: 4. Germline V gene sequence: CDR1 LGHNA, CDR2 YNLKQL (reference sequence). Incomplete CDR3 DNA: TGTGCCAGCAGCCCCCGGGACTGGGGTCAAGACACCCAGTAC. It translates to CASSPRDWGQDTQY. The complete CDR3 sequence is CASSPRDWGQDTQYF.

This clone was seen a few times. Gene names denote mouse genes. The read ends 1 residue early relative to the CDR3; the germline J gene fills the gap. The chain has TRBV15 and TRBJ2-4; perhaps TRBD1 as D (5 bases). The CDR3 spans 14 residues. Germline values: CDR1 SGHND, CDR2 FRSKSL. V gave up 6 bases and J gave up 0 bases, with 10 bases separating them. CDR3 DNA, as far as it was read: TGTGCCAGCAGGAGGACAACTAGTCAAAACACCTTGTAC. Translation: CASRRTTSQNTLY. The entire CDR3 protein is CASRRTTSQNTLYF.

Details on this clone: Gene and germline names: mouse. The part of the CDR3 DNA that was read is TGTGCCAGCAGCTTGAGGGGGAACACCGGGCAGCTCTAC. It codes for CASSLRGNTGQLY. The whole CDR3 sequence reads CASSLRGNTGQLYF. The chain employs TRBV3 and TRBJ2-2; D is possibly TRBD1 (6 bases). The CDR3 is cut off 1 residue early in the read; its end comes from the germline J gene. The germline V gene encodes CDR1 SNHLY and CDR2 FYNGKV (reference sequence). The CDR3 runs 14 residues. The V end lost 3 bases, the J end lost 2 bases, and 7 bases lay between the germline ends.

On this clone: Gene names are the mouse ones. The read ends 1 residue shy of where the CDR3 ends; the end is completed using the germline J gene. The chain employs TRBV13-3 and TRBJ2-5; TRBD2 is a possible D gene (6 bases). V gave up 2 bases and J gave up 3 bases, with 7 bases separating them. Germline V gene lookup returns CDR1 NNHDY and CDR2 SYVADS. The CDR3 covers 13 residues. The CDR3 here is CASSEWGQDTQYF. CDR3 DNA (partial): TGTGCCAGCAGTGAATGGGGGCAAGACACCCAGTAC. Looking up the rest from reference TRBV13-3 and TRBJ2-5 gives the full variable domain: EAAVTQSPRSKVAVTGGKVTLSCHQTNNHDYMYWYRQDTGHGLRLIHYSYVADSTEKGDIPDGYKASRPSQENFSLILELASLSQTAVYFCASSEWGQDTQYFGPGTRLLVL.

Comment on this clone: The genes and germline here are from mouse. The DNA ends 1 residue before the CDR3 does, and the rest of the CDR3 is filled in from the germline J gene. The chain employs TRBV24 and TRBJ1-3; possibly TRBD1 for D (6 bases). Germline assignment: CDR1 KGHTA and CDR2 FRNEEI. The CDR3 length is 15 residues. V dropped 1 base and J dropped 3 bases, with 10 bases sitting between them. Incomplete CDR3 DNA: TGTGCCAGCAGTCTGTTCCAGGGGAATGGAAATACGCTCTAT. It yields the protein CASSLFQGNGNTLY. The entire CDR3 sequence reads CASSLFQGNGNTLYF.

In its sample, this clone ranks as medium-sized. The gene names given are mouse names. The DNA ends 1 residue before the CDR3 does, and the rest of the CDR3 is filled in from the germline J gene. The rearrangement links TRBV16 to TRBJ2-7; the D is unclear. The germline gives CDR1 SGHSA, CDR2 FRNQAP. The V gene lost 2 bases and the J gene lost 4 bases, with 6 bases spanning the gap. The CDR3 covers 12 residues. The CDR3: CASSLQSYEQYF. CDR3 DNA (partial): TGTGCAAGCAGCTTACAGTCTTATGAACAGTAC.

This clone was picked up a small number of times. The gene symbols are mouse symbols. The CDR3 is cut off 1 residue early in the read; its end comes from the germline J gene. The gene calls are TRBV26 and TRBJ1-3; weak D call: TRBD1 (6 bases). The CDR3 is made up of 14 amino acids. Looked up from germline, CDR1 is KGHPV and CDR2 is FQNQEV (reference sequence). V was trimmed by 4 bases and J by 0 bases, leaving 7 bases between them. Incomplete CDR3 DNA: TGTGCCAGCAGTCCGGACAGTTCTGGAAATACGCTCTAT. Its translation is CASSPDSSGNTLY. The whole CDR3 protein reads CASSPDSSGNTLYF.

Regarding this clone: These gene names are mouse names. From the germline J gene comes the end of the CDR3, since the read stops 1 residue before it. The rearrangement joins TRBV19 to TRBJ2-2; D is perhaps TRBD1 (6 bases). The V end was cut by 0 bases, the J end by 2 bases, with 8 bases between. The germline V gene has CDR1 FNHDT and CDR2 SITEND (reference sequence). The length of the CDR3 is 15 residues. CDR3 DNA (partial): TGTGCCAGCAGTATAGCACAGGGCAACACCGGGCAGCTCTAC. It is translated as CASSIAQGNTGQLY. The CDR3 in full is CASSIAQGNTGQLYF.

As concerns this clone: All gene names here are mouse names. The read ends 1 residue early relative to the CDR3; the germline J gene fills the gap. V usage is TRBV15 and J usage is TRBJ1-1, with D unresolved. Trimming removed 2 bases from V and 3 bases from J, with 7 bases in between. The CDR3 totals 13 residues. Germline V gene data show CDR1 as SGHND and CDR2 as FRSKSL. CDR3 DNA (partial): TGTGCCAGCAGTTTATGGGGTTACACAGAAGTCTTC. It yields the protein CASSLWGYTEVF. The full CDR3 protein is CASSLWGYTEVFF.

On this clone: The gene names here belong to mouse. The CDR3 end is not reached by the read, which stops 1 residue before it; the germline J gene fills it in. This chain links TRBV12-1 with TRBJ2-1; 8 bases map to TRBD1. The V segment lost 0 bases and the J segment 7 bases; nucleotides outside the gene matches: 4. The CDR3 spans 14 residues. CDR1 SGHSN and CDR2 HYEKVE come from the germline V gene. CDR3 bases read: TGTGCCAGCTCTCTCCTGGACAGGGACGCTGAGCAGTTC. It translates to CASSLLDRDAEQF. In full, the CDR3 is CASSLLDRDAEQFF.

On this clone: The gene names here belong to mouse. The observed sequence ends 1 residue before the CDR3 terminus, with the missing tail filled in from the germline J gene. The V and J genes are TRBV26 and TRBJ2-4; no reliable D call. CDR3 length: 14 residues. V was trimmed by 4 bases and J by 0 bases, leaving 8 bases between them. Germline values: CDR1 KGHPV, CDR2 FQNQEV (reference sequence). CDR3 DNA, as far as it was read: TGTGCCAGCAGTCCCCGGGCTAGTCAAAACACCTTGTAC. It yields the protein CASSPRASQNTLY. The entire CDR3 protein reads CASSPRASQNTLYF.

This clone was detected only once. The gene names given are mouse names. The CDR3 end is not reached by the read, which stops 1 residue before it; the germline J gene fills it in. The gene calls are TRBV15 and TRBJ2-5; D may match TRBD1 or TRBD2 (5 bases each). The CDR3 spans 14 residues. Germline V lookup: CDR1 SGHND, CDR2 FRSKSL. V was clipped by 3 bases and J by 2 bases, with 9 bases between them. This chain's CDR3 is CASSFGGAQDTQYF. CDR3 bases read: TGTGCCAGCAGTTTTGGAGGGGCCCAAGACACCCAGTAC.

In the case of this clone: Genes and germline are mouse. The read falls 1 residue short of the CDR3 end, and the missing part is taken from the germline J gene. The V gene is TRBV19, the J gene TRBJ1-5; D is ambiguous. The germline V gene has CDR1 FNHDT and CDR2 SITEND (reference sequence). The ends were cut back, 5 bases at V and 3 bases at J, with 9 bases in the middle. The CDR3 sequence is 13 residues long. CDR3 in amino acids: CASRRQPNQAPLF. Partial CDR3 DNA: TGTGCCAGCAGGAGACAACCCAACCAGGCTCCGCTT.

As for this clone: The gene names given are mouse names. The read ends 1 residue before the CDR3 terminus; that terminus is restored from the germline J gene. In the same sample, other DNA sequences code for this CDR3. J is TRBJ2-5 and V is TRBV13-2; 9 bases line up with TRBD2. With 5 bases clipped from V and 2 bases from J, the junction kept 0 bases outside the gene matches. Germline loops: CDR1 NNHNN, CDR2 SYGAGS (reference sequence). CDR3 length equals 13 residues. This CDR3 reads CASGDWGQDTQYF. The DNA read from the CDR3 is TGTGCCAGCGGGGACTGGGGCCAAGACACCCAGTAC.

Comments on this clone: Gene names denote mouse genes. The read ends 1 residue before the CDR3 terminus; that terminus is restored from the germline J gene. The V gene is TRBV15, the J gene TRBJ2-2; no reliable D call. Germline assignment: CDR1 SGHND and CDR2 FRSKSL. The V end was cut by 3 bases, the J end by 0 bases, with 5 bases between. The CDR3 is 14 amino acids. The covered CDR3 bases are TGTGCCAGCAGTTTGGCATCAAACACCGGGCAGCTCTAC. This encodes CASSLASNTGQLY. The whole CDR3 protein reads CASSLASNTGQLYF.

Only a few counts were recorded for this clone. Genes here carry mouse names. The CDR3 reads CASSPQGTGQLYF. CDR3 bases read: TGTGCCAGCAGCCCTCAGGGAACCGGGCAGCTCTAC. The chain uses TRBV26 and TRBJ2-2; D may be TRBD1 (5 bases). The sequenced fragment ends 1 residue before the CDR3 boundary, so the rest is inferred from the germline J gene. CDR1 and CDR2 from the germline V gene are KGHPV and FQNQEV (reference sequence). V was pared by 6 bases and J by 5 bases, with 10 bases between. The length of the CDR3 is 13 residues.

Note on this clone: Gene names follow the mouse nomenclature. The sequenced part of the CDR3 DNA is TGTGCCTGGGGCGGCGACTGGAACTATGCTGAGCAGTTC. Its protein is CAWGGDWNYAEQF. The full CDR3 is CAWGGDWNYAEQFF. The V call is TRBV31, the J call TRBJ2-1; D is perhaps TRBD2 (6 bases). Read coverage stops 1 residue before the CDR3 terminus; the germline J gene supplies the remainder. The CDR3 consists of 14 residues. Per germline, CDR1 GKSSPN and CDR2 SITVG. V lost 5 bases and J lost 1, with 12 bases in between. Full variable domain (remainder filled in from reference TRBV31 and TRBJ2-1): AQTIHQWPVAEIKAVGSPLSLGCTIKGKSSPNLYWYWQATGGTLQQLFYSITVGQVESVVQLNLSASRPKDDQFILSTEKLLLSHSGFYLCAWGGDWNYAEQFFGPGTRLTVL.

A few counts support this clone. The genes are named according to mouse. The CDR3 end lies 1 residue beyond the end of the read and is filled in from the germline J gene. The chain links TRBV12-2 to TRBJ2-3; D is possibly TRBD1 (7 bases). In germline, CDR1 is SGHLS, CDR2 HYDKME. V was pared by 0 bases and J by 3 bases, with 12 bases between. The CDR3 sequence is 15 residues long. CDR3 sequence reads: CASSLRGRRAETLYF. The sequenced part of the CDR3 DNA is TGTGCCAGCTCTCTCAGGGGGCGCAGAGCAGAAACGCTGTAT.

Regarding this clone: Gene names are mouse gene names. The CDR3 end lies 1 residue beyond the end of the read and is filled in from the germline J gene. This chain connects TRBV13-2 to TRBJ1-2, with 7 bases identical to TRBD1. The CDR3 consists of 18 residues. V shed 3 bases, J shed 1 base, and the junction held 15 bases outside the gene matches. The germline gives CDR1 NNHNN, CDR2 SYGAGS (reference sequence). The CDR3 DNA, read in part, is TGTGCCAGCGGTGCCGGCCAGCAGTGGAACAGGGGAAACTCCGACTACACC. Translating it yields CASGAGQQWNRGNSDYT. The full CDR3 is CASGAGQQWNRGNSDYTF.

In the case of this clone: Each gene name is a mouse one. Read sequence stops 1 residue before the CDR3 end, and the germline J gene provides the missing end. The V call is TRBV26, the J call TRBJ2-3; unclear D gene. Trimming stripped 6 bases from V and 0 bases from J, with 13 bases between. Germline CDR1 and CDR2: KGHPV and FQNQEV (reference sequence). This CDR3 contains 15 residues. CDR3 sequence: CASRRSRASAETLYF. The covered CDR3 bases are TGTGCCAGCAGACGTTCAAGGGCCAGTGCAGAAACGCTGTAT.

In the case of this clone: The gene names here belong to mouse. Coverage ceases 1 residue before the CDR3 finishes, and the germline J gene fills in the end. The chain is built from TRBV23 and TRBJ1-1; the table's D call of TRBD1 was not tested on the DNA. The CDR3 is 15 residues long. Germline assignment: CDR1 KGHTA and CDR2 FQNQQP. The chain's CDR3 is CSSSQTGTANTEVFF. CDR3 DNA, as far as it was read: TGCTCCAGCAGTCAAACCGGGACAGCAAACACAGAAGTCTTC. Supplemented by reference TRBV23 and TRBJ1-1, the full variable domain reads DAAVTQKPRYLIKMKGQEAEMKCIPEKGHTAVFWYQQKQSKELKFLIYFQNQQPLDQIDMVKERFSAVCPSSSLCSLGIRTCEAEDSALYLCSSSQTGTANTEVFFGKGTRLTVV.

Comments on this clone: Gene and germline names: mouse. Read sequence stops 1 residue before the CDR3 end, and the germline J gene provides the missing end. The rearrangement joins TRBV23 to TRBJ1-3; the D call TRBD1 from the table was never checked on the DNA. Germline-derived CDR1 and CDR2 are KGHTA and FQNQQP. The CDR3 covers 14 residues. The CDR3 bases that were read are TGCTCCAGCAGCAGGACAGATTCTGGAAATACGCTCTAT. It translates to CSSSRTDSGNTLY. The whole CDR3 sequence reads CSSSRTDSGNTLYF.

This clone was seen only a few times. The genes and germline here are from mouse. The read gets to within 1 residue of the CDR3 end, and the germline J gene fills in the rest. This rearrangement joins TRBV12-1 to TRBJ2-7; 8 bases line up with TRBD2. CDR1 is SGHSN and CDR2 is HYEKVE in the germline V gene. Trimming took 0 bases from V and 0 from J; bases not matched to a gene: 6. The CDR3 consists of 16 residues. The CDR3 here is CASSLRWGGSSYEQYF. Incomplete CDR3 DNA: TGTGCCAGCTCTCTCCGATGGGGGGGGAGCTCCTATGAACAGTAC.